This entry features one T cell receptor beta chain sequence. The target antigen is unknown. Other DNA sequences in this sample translate to the same CDR3. The record originates from a study of beta chain features in type 1 diabetes. Points from the study as a whole: Cells with high TCR expression could be over-represented when cDNA is sequenced. The similarity of naive, central memory and Treg TCRB repertoires appeared greater among patients than among healthy donors.

With 6 bases clipped from V and 5 bases from J, the junction kept 3 bases outside the gene matches. Germline V gives CDR1 SQVTM, CDR2 ANQGSEA. The CDR3 length is 13 residues. The investigators reverse transcribed all of the isolated RNA, so they sequenced expressed TCRB transcripts. The average read count of naive, central memory and regulatory T cell samples was 3 million to 4 million. TCRdb's copy holds only in-frame clones and misses some; the assay was immunoSEQ multiplex PCR. This sample has roughly 240,000 clones; roughly 70% occur once, and the top ten carry about 0.05%. The source of this sequence is a man in his thirties or forties in good health. The sample comprised naive CD4+ T cells from blood. The chain links TRBV29-1 to TRBJ1-4; TRBD1 matches at 10 bases. CDR3 region: CSVTGQGNEKLFF. In DNA, the CDR3 is TGCAGCGTGACGGGACAGGGGAATGAAAAACTGTTTTTT.